The T cell receptor beta chain under discussion was sequenced for a study of OX40 agonist ivuxolimab in advanced cancers. This CDR3 region has 15 residues. Germline V lookup: CDR1 SGHTS, CDR2 YDEGEE. V was shortened by 3 bases and J by 2 bases, with 13 bases between the two germline ends. The table came from immunoSEQ multiplex PCR; TCRdb's copy has only in-frame clones and leaves some out. This sample carries 150,000 to 190,000 clones, 94% of them seen once, and the ten largest clones take around 0.31%. Comments on this clone: Its antigen is unidentified.

Findings and caveats of the study: People who partly responded at 0.1-3.0 mg/kg had some of the least clonal expansion seen.

The chain has TRBV5-8 and TRBJ2-3, with a possible D match to TRBD2 (6 bases). This receptor was taken from an adult with an advanced solid tumor such as melanoma, head and neck, liver or kidney cancer. This specimen was CD4+ or CD8+ T cells sorted from blood, taken in a trial of the OX40 agonist ivuxolimab. The CDR3 protein is CASSSGLATTDTQYF. For the CDR3, the DNA is TGTGCCAGCAGCTCCGGGCTAGCGACCACAGATACGCAGTATTTT.